The 8 T cell receptor beta chains in this list originate from one sample, sequenced in a study of human T cells and chemical hapten exposure. Each CDR3 protein is one row after TCRdb ran MiXCR on the RACE reads. The data show 300,000 to 400,000 distinct CDR3 sequences, with about 5.1% seen just once and 2.5% to 3% held by the top ten. Documented time point: pre-sensitization, week 0. Documented treatment: therapeutic diphenylcyclopropenone sensitization with weekly scalp DPC. The material sequenced was whole blood, taken in connection with sensitization to the hapten diphenylcyclopropenone (DPC). The origin of the receptors is a woman in her fifties or sixties with alopecia areata. Some clones in this sample may be carry-over from other donors' samples.

The V gene is TRBV20-1, the J gene TRBJ1-5; D is unresolved. CDR1 is DFQATT, CDR2 SNEGSKA, per germline (reference sequence). The CDR3 loop spans 14 amino acids. Between the trimmed V and J ends, which lost 1 base and 1 base, there was a span of 8 bases. CDR3: CSARGQESNQPQHF. DNA of the CDR3: TGCAGTGCTAGAGGCCAGGAAAGCAATCAGCCCCAGCATTTT.

There are a few counts of this clonotype. The chain carries TRBV10-3 and TRBJ1-1; D is ambiguous. The V end lost 2 bases, the J end lost 7 bases, and 8 bases lay between the germline ends. The CDR3 covers 12 residues. Germline V gene data show CDR1 as ENHRY and CDR2 as SYGVKD. As DNA, the CDR3 is TGTGCCATCAGTGAGACCGACGGTGAAGCTTTCTTT. Translation: CAISETDGEAFF.

This clonotype appeared many times. This chain uses TRBV19 with TRBJ2-1; D possibly corresponds to TRBD1 (5 bases). The CDR3 loop spans 11 amino acids. V was clipped by 3 bases and J by 9 bases, with 6 bases between them. Germline CDR1 reads LNHDA; CDR2 reads SQIVND (reference sequence). The CDR3 DNA follows: TGTGCCAGTAGTATGGGGCCTGAGCAGTTCTTC. Translated: CASSMGPEQFF.

There are many counts of this clonotype. This chain uses TRBV6-2 or TRBV6-3 with TRBJ2-4; possible D gene TRBD2, 6 bases. The CDR3 totals 16 residues. CDR1 is MNHEY, CDR2 SVGEGT, per germline. Trimming removed 2 bases from V and 8 bases from J, with 19 bases in between. This CDR3 is CASSYGTSPRWDIQYF. DNA of the CDR3: TGTGCCAGCAGTTACGGCACTAGCCCTAGATGGGACATTCAGTACTTC.

This clonotype was observed a few times. The V and J genes are TRBV29-1 and TRBJ1-1, with TRBD1 identical over 9 bases. After removal of 6 bases from V and 4 bases from J, the junction contained 6 bases not matched to a gene. CDR3 length equals 13 residues. Per germline, CDR1 SQVTM and CDR2 ANQGSEA. CDR3: CSVRTGVITEAFF. As DNA, the CDR3 is TGCAGCGTAAGGACAGGGGTTATCACTGAAGCTTTCTTT.

This clonotype was recorded at least ten times. The chain combines TRBV7-9 with TRBJ2-1; 10 bases line up with TRBD2. The CDR3 runs 16 residues. The V gene's germline CDR1 is SEHNR and CDR2 FQNEAQ (reference sequence). Trimming cost V 3 bases and J 7 bases; bases outside gene matches: 9. CDR3 bases: TGTGCCAGCAGCTTTTGGGGACTAGCGAACCTAAATGAGCAGTTCTTC. Its translation: CASSFWGLANLNEQFF.

This rearrangement joins TRBV6-5 to TRBJ1-5; TRBD1 agrees at 7 bases. CDR1 MNHEY and CDR2 SVGAGI come from the germline V gene. CDR3 size: 15 residues. V lost 0 bases, J lost 5 bases, and 4 bases stayed unmatched. CDR3 DNA sequence: TGTGCCAGCAGTTACTCAGGGGGCGCGGATCAGCCCCAGCATTTT. It is translated as CASSYSGGADQPQHF.

In its sample, this clonotype was seen many times. This chain joins TRBV6-5 and TRBJ2-7; D is unclear. The CDR3 is 17 amino acids. Germline assignment: CDR1 MNHEY and CDR2 SVGAGI. Trimming stripped 3 bases from V and 6 bases from J, with 24 bases between. The CDR3, as DNA: TGTGCCAGCAGTTATGTCAAATGGGCCCCACTAAGGCGCGAGCAGTACTTC. As protein: CASSYVKWAPLRREQYF.